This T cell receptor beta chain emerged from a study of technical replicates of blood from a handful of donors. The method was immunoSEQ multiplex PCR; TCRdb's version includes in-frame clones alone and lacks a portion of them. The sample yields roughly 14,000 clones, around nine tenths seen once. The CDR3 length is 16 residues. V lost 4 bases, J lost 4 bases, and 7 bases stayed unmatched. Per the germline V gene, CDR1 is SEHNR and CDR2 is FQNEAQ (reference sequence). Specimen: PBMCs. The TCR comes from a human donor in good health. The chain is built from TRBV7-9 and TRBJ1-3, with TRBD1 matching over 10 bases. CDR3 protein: CASSSRQGAVGNTIYF. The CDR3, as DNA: TGTGCCAGCAGCTCCAGACAGGGGGCGGTCGGAAACACCATATATTTT. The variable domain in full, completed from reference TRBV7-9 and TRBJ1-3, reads DTGVSQNPRHKITKRGQNVTFRCDPISEHNRLYWYRQTLGQGPEFLTYFQNEAQLEKSRLLSDRFSAERPKGSFSTLEIQRTEQGDSAMYLCASSSRQGAVGNTIYFGEGSWLTVV.